This T cell receptor beta chain was identified during a study of spatial heterogeneity in lung cancer. For the study at large: Across the raw uncorrected reads, a unique TCR and UMI combination was observed, on average, more than ten times.

The germline V gene encodes CDR1 MGHRA and CDR2 YSYEKL. CDR3 size: 16 residues. Deletions cut 3 bases from V and 0 bases from J, with 13 bases between. Study-level points and caveats: Resection blood, more than follow-up blood, showed ubiquitous expanded tumor TCRs.

Each TCR cDNA molecule bore a unique molecular identifier. TCRdb used MiXCR to reprocess the 5' RACE reads, holding one entry per CDR3 protein. This table holds more than 35,000 distinct CDR3 sequences, around 5.2% found once. This clonotype was picked up many times. What it binds is not known. Time point reported: sample taken at primary tumor resection. In each case, whole RNA from tumor, nontumor lung or frozen PBMC was sequenced unsorted. The cohort: about 79 early-stage, untreated non-small cell lung cancer patients. The specimen was PBMCs, collected at surgery. The source is a female donor with early-stage non-small cell lung cancer. This chain connects TRBV4-1 to TRBJ2-3, with D perhaps matching TRBD1 (6 bases). The CDR3 nucleotides are TGCGCCAGCAGCCACCGAGAGGGGGAAAGCACAGATACGCAGTATTTT. This sequence encodes CASSHREGESTDTQYF.